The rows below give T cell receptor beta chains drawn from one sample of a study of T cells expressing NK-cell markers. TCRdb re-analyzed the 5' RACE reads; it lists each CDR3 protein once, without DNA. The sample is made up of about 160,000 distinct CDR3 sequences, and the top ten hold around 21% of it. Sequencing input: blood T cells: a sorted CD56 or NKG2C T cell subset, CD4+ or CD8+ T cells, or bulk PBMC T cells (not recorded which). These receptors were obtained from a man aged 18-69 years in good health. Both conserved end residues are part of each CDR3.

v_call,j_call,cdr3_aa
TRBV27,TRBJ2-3,CASSLLRGGSTDTQYF
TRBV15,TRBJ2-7,CATSYNREISSEQYF
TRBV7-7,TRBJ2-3,CASSLGFPDRGGIDTQYF
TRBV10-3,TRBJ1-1,CAISESIHRLNTEAFF
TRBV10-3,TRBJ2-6,CAISEGMGANVLTF
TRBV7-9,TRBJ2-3,CASSSQQPGLAQEQYF
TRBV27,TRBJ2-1,CASSPTPWGGEQFF
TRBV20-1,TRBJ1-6,CSARGLDSGDNSPLHF
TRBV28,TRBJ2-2,CASTKTGTARELFF
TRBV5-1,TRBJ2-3,CASSLAHIGIADTQYF
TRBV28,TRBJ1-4,CASSPVTLGPTGEKLFF
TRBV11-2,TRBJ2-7,CASSFSVSAEQYF
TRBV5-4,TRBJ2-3,CASSFLQRGGPDTQYF
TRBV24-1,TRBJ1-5,CATSEPDTPFNQPQHF
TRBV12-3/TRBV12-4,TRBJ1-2,CASSPLKGRGGYTF
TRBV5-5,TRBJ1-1,CASSFPRVGTEAFF
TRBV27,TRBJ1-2,CASSLRPLTGAYGYTF
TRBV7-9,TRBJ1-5,CASSPGSQDQPQHF
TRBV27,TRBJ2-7,CASSLASPSYEQYF
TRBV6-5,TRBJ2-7,CASSYRGGTSGYEQYF
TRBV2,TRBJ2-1,CASSTRLAVYNEQFF